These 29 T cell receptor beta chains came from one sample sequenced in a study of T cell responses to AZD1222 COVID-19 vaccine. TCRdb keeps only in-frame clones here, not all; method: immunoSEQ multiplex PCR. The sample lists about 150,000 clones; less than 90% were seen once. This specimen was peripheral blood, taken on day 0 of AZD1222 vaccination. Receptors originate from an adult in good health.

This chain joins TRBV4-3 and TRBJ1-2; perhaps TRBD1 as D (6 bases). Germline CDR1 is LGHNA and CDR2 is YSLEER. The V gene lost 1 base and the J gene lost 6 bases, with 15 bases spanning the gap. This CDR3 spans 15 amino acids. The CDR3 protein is CASSQGGGAINGYTF. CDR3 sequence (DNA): TGCGCCAGCAGCCAAGGAGGGGGGGCCATCAATGGCTACACCTTC.

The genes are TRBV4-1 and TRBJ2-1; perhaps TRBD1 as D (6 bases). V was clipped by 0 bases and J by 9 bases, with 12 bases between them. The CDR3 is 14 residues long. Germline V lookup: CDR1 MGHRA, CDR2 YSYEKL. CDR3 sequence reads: CASSQEQGFREQFF. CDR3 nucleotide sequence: TGCGCCAGCAGCCAAGAACAGGGATTTCGTGAGCAGTTCTTC.

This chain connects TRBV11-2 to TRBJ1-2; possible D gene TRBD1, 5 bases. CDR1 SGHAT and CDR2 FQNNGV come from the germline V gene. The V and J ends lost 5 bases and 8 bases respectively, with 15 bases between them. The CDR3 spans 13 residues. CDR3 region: CASSLGGGTGYTF. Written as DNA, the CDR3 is TGTGCCAGCAGCCTCGGTGGGGGGACGGGCTACACCTTC.

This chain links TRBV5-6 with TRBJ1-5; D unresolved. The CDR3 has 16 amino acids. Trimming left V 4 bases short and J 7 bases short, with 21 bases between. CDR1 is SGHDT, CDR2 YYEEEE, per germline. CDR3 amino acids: CASSHSTETSRQPQHF. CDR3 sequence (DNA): TGTGCCAGCAGCCATTCCACGGAGACCTCCCGCCAGCCCCAGCATTTT.

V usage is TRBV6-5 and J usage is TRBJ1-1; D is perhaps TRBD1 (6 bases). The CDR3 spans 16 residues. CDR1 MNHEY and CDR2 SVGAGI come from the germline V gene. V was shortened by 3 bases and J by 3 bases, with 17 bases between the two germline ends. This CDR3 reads CASSYLHSRGHTEAFF. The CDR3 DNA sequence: TGTGCCAGCAGTTATCTCCACTCCAGGGGTCACACTGAAGCTTTCTTT.

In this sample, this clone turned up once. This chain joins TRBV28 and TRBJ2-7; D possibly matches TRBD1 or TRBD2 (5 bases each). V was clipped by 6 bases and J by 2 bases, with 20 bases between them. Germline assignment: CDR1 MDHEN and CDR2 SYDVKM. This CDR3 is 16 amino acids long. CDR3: CASRSPGPVAAYEQYF. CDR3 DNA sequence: TGTGCCAGCAGGTCGCCGGGGCCTGTAGCTGCCTACGAGCAGTACTTC.

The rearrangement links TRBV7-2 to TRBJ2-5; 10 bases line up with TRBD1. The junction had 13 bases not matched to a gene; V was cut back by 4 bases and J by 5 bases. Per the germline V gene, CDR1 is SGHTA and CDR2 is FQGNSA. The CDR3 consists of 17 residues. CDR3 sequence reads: CASSSRRDRGLHETQYF. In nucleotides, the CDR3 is TGTGCCAGCAGCTCTAGGCGGGACAGGGGCCTTCATGAGACCCAGTACTTC. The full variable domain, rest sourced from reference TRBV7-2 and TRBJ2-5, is GAGVSQSPSNKVTEKGKDVELRCDPISGHTALYWYRQSLGQGLEFLIYFQGNSAPDKSGLPSDRFSAERTGGSVSTLTIQRTQQEDSAVYLCASSSRRDRGLHETQYFGPGTRLLVL.

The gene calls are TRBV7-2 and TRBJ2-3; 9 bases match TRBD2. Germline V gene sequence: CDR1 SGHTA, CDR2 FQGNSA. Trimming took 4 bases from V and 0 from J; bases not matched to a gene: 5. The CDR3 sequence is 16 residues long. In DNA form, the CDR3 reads TGTGCCAGCAGCTCCCTAGCGGGGCCGAGCACAGATACGCAGTATTTT. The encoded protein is CASSSLAGPSTDTQYF.

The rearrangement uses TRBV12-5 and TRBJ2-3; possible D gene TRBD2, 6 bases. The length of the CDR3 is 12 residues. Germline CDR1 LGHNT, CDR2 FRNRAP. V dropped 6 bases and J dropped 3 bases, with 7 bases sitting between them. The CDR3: CASGRGTDTQYF. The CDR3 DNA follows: TGTGCTAGTGGCCGGGGGACAGATACGCAGTATTTT.

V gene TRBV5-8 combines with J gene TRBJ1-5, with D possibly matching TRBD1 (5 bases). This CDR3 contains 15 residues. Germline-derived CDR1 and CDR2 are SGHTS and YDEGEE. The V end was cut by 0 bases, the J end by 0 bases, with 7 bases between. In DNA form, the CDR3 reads TGTGCCAGCAGCTTGGGACAGACTAGCAATCAGCCCCAGCATTTT. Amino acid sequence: CASSLGQTSNQPQHF.

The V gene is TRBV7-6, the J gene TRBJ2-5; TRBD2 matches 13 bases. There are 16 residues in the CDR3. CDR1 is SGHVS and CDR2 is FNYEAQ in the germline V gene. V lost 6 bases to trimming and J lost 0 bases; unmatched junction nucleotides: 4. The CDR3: CASRRGLAGHQETQYF. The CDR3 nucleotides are TGTGCCAGCAGACGGGGACTAGCGGGACACCAAGAGACCCAGTACTTC.

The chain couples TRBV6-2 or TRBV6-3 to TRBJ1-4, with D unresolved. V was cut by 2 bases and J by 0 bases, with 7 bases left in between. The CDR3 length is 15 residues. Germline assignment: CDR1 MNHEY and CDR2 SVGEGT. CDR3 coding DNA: TGTGCCAGCAGTTACCTCCGGGCAACTAATGAAAAACTGTTTTTT. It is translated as CASSYLRATNEKLFF.

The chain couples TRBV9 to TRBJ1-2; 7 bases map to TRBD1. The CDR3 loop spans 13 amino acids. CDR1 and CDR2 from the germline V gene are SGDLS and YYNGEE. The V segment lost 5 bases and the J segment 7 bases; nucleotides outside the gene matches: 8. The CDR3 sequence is CASSTGVEVGYTF. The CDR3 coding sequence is TGTGCCAGCAGTACAGGGGTTGAGGTTGGCTACACCTTC.

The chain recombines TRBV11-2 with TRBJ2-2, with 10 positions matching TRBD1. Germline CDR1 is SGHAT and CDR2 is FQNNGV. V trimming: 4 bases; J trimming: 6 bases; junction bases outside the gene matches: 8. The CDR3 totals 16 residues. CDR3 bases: TGTGCCAGCAGCTCCGTTCGGGACAGGGGTTCCGGGGAGCTGTTTTTT. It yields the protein CASSSVRDRGSGELFF. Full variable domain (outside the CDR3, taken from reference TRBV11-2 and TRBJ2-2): EAGVAQSPRYKIIEKRQSVAFWCNPISGHATLYWYQQILGQGPKLLIQFQNNGVVDDSQLPKDRFSAERLKGVDSTLKIQPAKLEDSAVYLCASSSVRDRGSGELFFGEGSRLTVL.

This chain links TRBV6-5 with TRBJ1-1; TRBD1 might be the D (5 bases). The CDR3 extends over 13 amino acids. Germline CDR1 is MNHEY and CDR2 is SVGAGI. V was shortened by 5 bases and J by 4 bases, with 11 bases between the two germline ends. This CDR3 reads CASSRQGGTEAFF. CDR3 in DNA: TGTGCCAGCAGTCGCCAGGGAGGCACTGAAGCTTTCTTT.

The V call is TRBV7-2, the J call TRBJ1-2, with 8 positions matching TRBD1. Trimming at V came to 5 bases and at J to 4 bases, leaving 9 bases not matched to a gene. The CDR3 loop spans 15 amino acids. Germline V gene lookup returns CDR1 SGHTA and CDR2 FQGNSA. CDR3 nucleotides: TGTGCCAGCAGCCCCTCAGGGGGCGACTTCTATGGCTACACCTTC. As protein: CASSPSGGDFYGYTF. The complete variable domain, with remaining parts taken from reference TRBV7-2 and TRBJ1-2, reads GAGVSQSPSNKVTEKGKDVELRCDPISGHTALYWYRQSLGQGLEFLIYFQGNSAPDKSGLPSDRFSAERTGGSVSTLTIQRTQQEDSAVYLCASSPSGGDFYGYTFGSGTRLTVV.

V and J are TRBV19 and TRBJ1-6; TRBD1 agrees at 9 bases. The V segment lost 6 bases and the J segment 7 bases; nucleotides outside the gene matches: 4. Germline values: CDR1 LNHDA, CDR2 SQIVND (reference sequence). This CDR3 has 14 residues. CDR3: CASRTGTGNSPLHF. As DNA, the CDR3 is TGTGCCAGTAGAACCGGGACAGGGAATTCACCCCTCCACTTT.

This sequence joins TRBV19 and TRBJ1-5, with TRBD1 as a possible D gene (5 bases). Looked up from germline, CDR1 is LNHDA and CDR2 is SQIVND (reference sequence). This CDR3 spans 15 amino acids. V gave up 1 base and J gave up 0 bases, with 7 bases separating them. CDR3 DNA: TGTGCCAGTAGTATAGGACAGCCTAGCAATCAGCCCCAGCATTTT. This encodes CASSIGQPSNQPQHF.

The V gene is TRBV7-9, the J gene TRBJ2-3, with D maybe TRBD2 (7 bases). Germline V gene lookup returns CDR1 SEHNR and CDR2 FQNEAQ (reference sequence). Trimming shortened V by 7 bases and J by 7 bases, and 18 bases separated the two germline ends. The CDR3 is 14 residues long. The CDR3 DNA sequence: TGTGCCAGCACCCTGGGGGGGGGCATAAATACGCAGTATTTT. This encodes CASTLGGGINTQYF.

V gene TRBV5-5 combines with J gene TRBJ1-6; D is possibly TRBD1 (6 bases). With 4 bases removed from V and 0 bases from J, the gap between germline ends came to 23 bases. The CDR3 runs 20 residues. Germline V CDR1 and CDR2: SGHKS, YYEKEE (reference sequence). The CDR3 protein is CASSKRQEAQKSSYNSPLHF. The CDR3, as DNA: TGTGCCAGCAGCAAGAGACAGGAGGCACAAAAAAGCTCCTATAATTCACCCCTCCACTTT.

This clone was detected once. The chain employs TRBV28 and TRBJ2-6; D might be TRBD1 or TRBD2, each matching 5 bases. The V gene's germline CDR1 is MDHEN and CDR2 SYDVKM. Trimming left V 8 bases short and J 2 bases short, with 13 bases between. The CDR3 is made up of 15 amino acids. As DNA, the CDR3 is TGTGCCAGCGTCGGGGCCGGGGCTGGGGCCAACGTCCTGACTTTC. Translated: CASVGAGAGANVLTF.

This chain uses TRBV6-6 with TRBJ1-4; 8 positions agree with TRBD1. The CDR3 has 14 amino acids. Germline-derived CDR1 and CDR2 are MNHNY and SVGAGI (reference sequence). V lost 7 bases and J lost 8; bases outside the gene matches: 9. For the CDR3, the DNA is TGTGCCAGCACCCGACAGGGGATCGGCGAAAAACTGTTTTTT. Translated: CASTRQGIGEKLFF.

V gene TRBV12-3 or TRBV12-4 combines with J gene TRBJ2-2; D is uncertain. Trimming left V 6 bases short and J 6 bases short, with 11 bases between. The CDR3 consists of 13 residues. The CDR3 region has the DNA TGTGCCAGCAGACAAACAGATCCCGGGGAGCTGTTTTTT. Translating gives CASRQTDPGELFF.

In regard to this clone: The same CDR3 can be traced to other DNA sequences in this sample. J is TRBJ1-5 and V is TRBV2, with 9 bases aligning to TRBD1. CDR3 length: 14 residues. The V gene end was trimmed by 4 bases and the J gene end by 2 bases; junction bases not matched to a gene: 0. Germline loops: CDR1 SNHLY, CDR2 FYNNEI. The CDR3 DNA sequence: TGTGCCAGCAGTGGGACAGGGGGCAATCAGCCCCAGCATTTT. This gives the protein CASSGTGGNQPQHF.

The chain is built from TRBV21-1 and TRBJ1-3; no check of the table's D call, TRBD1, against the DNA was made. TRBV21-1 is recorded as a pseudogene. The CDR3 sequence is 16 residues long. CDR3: CASSKGQGTSGNTIYF. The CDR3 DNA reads TGTGCCAGCAGCAAGGGACAGGGAACTTCTGGAAACACCATATATTTT.

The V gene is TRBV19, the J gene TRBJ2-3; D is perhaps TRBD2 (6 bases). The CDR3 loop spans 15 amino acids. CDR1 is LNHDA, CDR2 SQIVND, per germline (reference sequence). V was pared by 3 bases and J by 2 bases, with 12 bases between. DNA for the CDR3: TGTGCCAGTAGTATTCCCGGGACTGCCACAGATACGCAGTATTTT. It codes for CASSIPGTATDTQYF.

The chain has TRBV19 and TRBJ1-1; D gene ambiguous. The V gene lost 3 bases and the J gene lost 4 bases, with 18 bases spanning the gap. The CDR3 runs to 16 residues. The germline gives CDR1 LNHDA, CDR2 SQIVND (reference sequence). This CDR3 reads CASSISTDTRPTEAFF. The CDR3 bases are TGTGCCAGTAGTATCTCGACTGACACACGCCCCACTGAAGCTTTCTTT.

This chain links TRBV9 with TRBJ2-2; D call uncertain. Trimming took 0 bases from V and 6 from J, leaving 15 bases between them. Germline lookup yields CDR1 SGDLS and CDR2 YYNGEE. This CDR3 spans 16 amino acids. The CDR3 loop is CASSVEGLAKAGELFF. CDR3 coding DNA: TGTGCCAGCAGCGTAGAGGGTCTGGCCAAAGCCGGGGAGCTGTTTTTT.

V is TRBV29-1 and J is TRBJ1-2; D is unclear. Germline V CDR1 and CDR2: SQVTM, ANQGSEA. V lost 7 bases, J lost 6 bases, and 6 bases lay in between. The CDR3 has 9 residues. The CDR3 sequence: CSADNGYTF. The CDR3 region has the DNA TGCAGCGCCGACAATGGCTACACCTTC.